This is a list of T cell receptor beta chains from one sample in a study of shared clonotypes between healthy human individuals. This table comes from immunoSEQ multiplex PCR, and its TCRdb copy is limited to in-frame clones, with some not included. There are around 1.4 million clones in the sample; about 98.5% occur only once, and around 0.33% lies in the top ten. Sample: naive CD4+ T cells sorted from blood. Source of these receptors: a man aged 30 to 45 in good health. CDR3s include the opening cysteine and the closing phenylalanine or tryptophan. D genes are given only for firm matches.

V	J	D	CDR3
TRBV10-1	TRBJ2-4	.	CASSESIGNKNIQYF
TRBV7-2	TRBJ2-7	.	CASSRVPSYEQYF
TRBV18	TRBJ2-5	.	CASSPLAGATQETQYF
TRBV4-1	TRBJ2-7	.	CASSQDGGLGEQYF
TRBV2	TRBJ2-2	.	CASSAESPNTGELFF
TRBV10-1	TRBJ1-1	.	CASTGQGTEAFF
TRBV18	TRBJ1-1	TRBD1	CASSSTGLQVNTEAFF
TRBV5-6	TRBJ2-7	TRBD1	CASTQDRGHEQYF
TRBV30	TRBJ1-1	.	CAWSGITGNTEAFF
TRBV7-8	TRBJ2-2	TRBD1	CASSPDRVRSRELFF
TRBV28	TRBJ1-1	.	CASSYTGQMNTEAFF
TRBV18	TRBJ2-2	.	CASSNMNTGELFF
TRBV6-1	TRBJ1-2	.	CASSGDGTNAPNYGYTF
TRBV2	TRBJ2-7	.	CAGLDFRGAYEQYF
TRBV18	TRBJ2-7	.	CASSPQGYSYEQYF
TRBV7-2	TRBJ2-6	.	CASSLAGRASSGANVLTF
TRBV21-1	TRBJ1-5	.	CASSKRRDRDQPQHF
TRBV25-1	TRBJ1-1	.	CASRIWIMDTVNTEAFF
TRBV5-4	TRBJ2-7	TRBD1	CASSSGTADLYEQYF
TRBV20-1	TRBJ1-4	.	CSAEVGYGLFF
TRBV7-8	TRBJ2-5	.	CASSQGGDQPNLEETQYF
TRBV6-5	TRBJ2-3	.	CASRWGWGTDTQYF